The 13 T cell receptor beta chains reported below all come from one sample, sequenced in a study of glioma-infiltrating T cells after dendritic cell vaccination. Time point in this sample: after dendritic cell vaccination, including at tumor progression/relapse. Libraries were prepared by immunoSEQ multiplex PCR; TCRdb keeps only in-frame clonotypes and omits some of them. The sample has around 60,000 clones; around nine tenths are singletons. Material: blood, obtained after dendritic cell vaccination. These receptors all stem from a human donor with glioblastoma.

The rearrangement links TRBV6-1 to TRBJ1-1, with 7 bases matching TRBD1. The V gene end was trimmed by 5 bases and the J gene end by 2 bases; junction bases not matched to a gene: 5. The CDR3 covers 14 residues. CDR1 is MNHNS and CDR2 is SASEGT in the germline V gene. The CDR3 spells CASSFGQVNTEAFF. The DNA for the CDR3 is TGTGCCAGCAGTTTCGGACAGGTAAACACTGAAGCTTTCTTT.

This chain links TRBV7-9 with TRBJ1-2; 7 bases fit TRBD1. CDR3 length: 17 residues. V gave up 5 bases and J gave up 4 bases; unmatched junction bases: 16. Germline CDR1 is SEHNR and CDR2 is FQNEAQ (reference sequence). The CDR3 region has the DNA TGTGCCAGCAGCCCTCAACCGACAGGGTTCCTCGGCTATGGCTACACCTTC. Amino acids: CASSPQPTGFLGYGYTF.

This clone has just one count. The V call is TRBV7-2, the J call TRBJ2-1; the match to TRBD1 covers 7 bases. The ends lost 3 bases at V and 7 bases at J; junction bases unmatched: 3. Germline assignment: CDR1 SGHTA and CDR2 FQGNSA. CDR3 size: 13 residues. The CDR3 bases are TGTGCCAGCAGCTTCAAGGGGGCGAATGAGCAGTTCTTC. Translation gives CASSFKGANEQFF.

The CDR3 DNA sequence: TGTGCCATCAGTTCCAACGGGGGAGCTGGAAACACCATATATTTT. It is translated as CAISSNGGAGNTIYF. The rearrangement uses TRBV10-3 and TRBJ1-3; TRBD1 is a possible D gene (5 bases). V was pared by 5 bases and J by 2 bases, with 13 bases between. Per germline, CDR1 ENHRY and CDR2 SYGVKD. The CDR3 is made up of 15 amino acids.

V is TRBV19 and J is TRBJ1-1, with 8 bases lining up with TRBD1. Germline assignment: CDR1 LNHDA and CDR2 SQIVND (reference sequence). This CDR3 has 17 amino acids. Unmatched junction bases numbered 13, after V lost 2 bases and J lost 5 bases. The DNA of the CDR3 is TGTGCCAGTAGTATAAAGGGCAGGGGGCGTGTGGGGACTGAAGCTTTCTTT. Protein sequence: CASSIKGRGRVGTEAFF.

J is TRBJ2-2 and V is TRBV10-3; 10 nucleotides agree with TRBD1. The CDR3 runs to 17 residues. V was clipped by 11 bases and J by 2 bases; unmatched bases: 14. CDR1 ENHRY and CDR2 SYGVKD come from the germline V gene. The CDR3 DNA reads TGTGCCGTCCGGGACAGGGGCTTACGGGGAAACACCGGGGAGCTGTTTTTT. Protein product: CAVRDRGLRGNTGELFF.

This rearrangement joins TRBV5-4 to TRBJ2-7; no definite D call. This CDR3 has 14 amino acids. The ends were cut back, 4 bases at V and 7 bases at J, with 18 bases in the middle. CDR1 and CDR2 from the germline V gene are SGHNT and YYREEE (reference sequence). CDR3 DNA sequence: TGTGCCAGCAGCCAGAGCGTCCCGACGCAAGAGCAGTACTTC. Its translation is CASSQSVPTQEQYF.

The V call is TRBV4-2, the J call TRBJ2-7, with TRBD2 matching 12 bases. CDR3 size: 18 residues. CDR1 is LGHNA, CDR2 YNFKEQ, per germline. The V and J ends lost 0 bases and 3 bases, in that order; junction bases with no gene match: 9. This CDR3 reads CASSQDLASGGVFYEQYF. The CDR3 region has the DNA TGTGCCAGCAGCCAAGATCTGGCTAGCGGGGGGGTATTCTACGAGCAGTACTTC.

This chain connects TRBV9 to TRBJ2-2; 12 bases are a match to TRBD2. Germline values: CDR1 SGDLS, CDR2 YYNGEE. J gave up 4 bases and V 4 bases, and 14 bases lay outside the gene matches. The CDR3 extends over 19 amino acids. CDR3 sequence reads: CASSPSRLAGVRATGELFF. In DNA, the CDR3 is TGTGCCAGCAGCCCGTCCCGACTAGCGGGGGTCCGGGCCACCGGGGAGCTGTTTTTT.

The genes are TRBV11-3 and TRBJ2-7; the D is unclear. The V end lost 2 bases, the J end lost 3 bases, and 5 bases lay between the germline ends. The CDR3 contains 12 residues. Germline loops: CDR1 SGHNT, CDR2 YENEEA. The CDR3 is CASSLSGYEQYF. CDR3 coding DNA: TGTGCCAGCAGCTTATCCGGCTACGAGCAGTACTTC.

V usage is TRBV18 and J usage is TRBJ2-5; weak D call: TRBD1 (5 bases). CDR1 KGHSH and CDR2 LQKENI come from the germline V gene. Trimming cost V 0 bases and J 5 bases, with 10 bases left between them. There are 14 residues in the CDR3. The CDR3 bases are TGTGCCAGCTCACCACCTTCCAGGGTTGAGACCCAGTACTTC. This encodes CASSPPSRVETQYF.

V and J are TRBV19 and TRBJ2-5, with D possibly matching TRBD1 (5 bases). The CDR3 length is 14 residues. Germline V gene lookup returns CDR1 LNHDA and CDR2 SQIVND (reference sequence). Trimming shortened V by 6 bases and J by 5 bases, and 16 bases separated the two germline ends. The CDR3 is CASSRTGKGETQYF. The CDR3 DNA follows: TGTGCCAGTAGCCGAACAGGAAAAGGGGAGACCCAGTACTTC. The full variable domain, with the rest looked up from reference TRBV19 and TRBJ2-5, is DGGITQSPKYLFRKEGQNVTLSCEQNLNHDAMYWYRQDPGQGLRLIYYSQIVNDFQKGDIAEGYSVSREKKESFPLTVTSAQKNPTAFYLCASSRTGKGETQYFGPGTRLLVL.

CDR3 residues: CASSSSTGDGYTF. As DNA, the CDR3 is TGTGCCAGTAGCTCCTCGACAGGGGACGGCTACACCTTC. V usage is TRBV19 and J usage is TRBJ1-2; 8 positions match TRBD1. Trimming at V came to 6 bases and at J to 8 bases, leaving 8 bases not matched to a gene. Germline values: CDR1 LNHDA, CDR2 SQIVND (reference sequence). The CDR3 length is 13 residues.